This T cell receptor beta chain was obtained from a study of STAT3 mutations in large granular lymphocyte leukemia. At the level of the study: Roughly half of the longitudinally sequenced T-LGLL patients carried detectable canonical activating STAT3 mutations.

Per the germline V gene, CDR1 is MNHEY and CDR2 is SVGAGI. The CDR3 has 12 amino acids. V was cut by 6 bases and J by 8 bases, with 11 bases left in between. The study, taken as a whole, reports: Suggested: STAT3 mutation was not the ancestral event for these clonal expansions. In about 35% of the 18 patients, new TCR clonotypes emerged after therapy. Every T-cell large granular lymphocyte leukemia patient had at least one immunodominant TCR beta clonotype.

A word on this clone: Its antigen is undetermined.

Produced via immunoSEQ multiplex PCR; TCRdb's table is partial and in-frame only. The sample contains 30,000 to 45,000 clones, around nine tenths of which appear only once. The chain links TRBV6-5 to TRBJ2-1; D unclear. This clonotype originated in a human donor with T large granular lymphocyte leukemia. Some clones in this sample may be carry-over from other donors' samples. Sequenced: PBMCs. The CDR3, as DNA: TGTGCCAGCAGCCCCGTGGCCCATGAGCAGTTCTTC. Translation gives CASSPVAHEQFF.